This T cell receptor beta chain was recovered during a study of T cells in Graves' hyperthyroidism and ophthalmopathy. General study points: Most expanded thyroid clonotypes above 0.001 recurred in blood.

Lactation, pregnancy, other autoimmune disease or uncontrolled infection led to exclusion of patients. On the basis of clinical symptoms, serum thyroxine and TRAb, thyroid ultrasound and orbital computed tomography, diagnoses were made. Ten or more counts support this clonotype. What it binds is not known. V trimming: 6 bases; J trimming: 4 bases; junction bases outside the gene matches: 9. The CDR3 has 14 residues. CDR1 is SGHAT, CDR2 FQNNGV, per germline. TCR beta CDR3 sequences were amplified from RNA transcripts. First-round RT-PCR with HTBI primers amplified the TCR CDR3 region. TCRdb called the multiplex PCR reads again in MiXCR, with one record for every CDR3 protein. The data contain 410,000 or so distinct CDR3 sequences, roughly 14% of them seen just once; the ten biggest clones take up roughly an eighth.

This receptor was identified in a man aged 18 to 35 with Graves' ophthalmopathy. The chain is built from TRBV11-2 and TRBJ2-7; 7 bases agree with TRBD1. The specimen sequenced was blood. CDR3 in amino acids: CASSLHRGGYEQYF. CDR3 DNA sequence: TGTGCCAGCAGTCTCCACAGGGGTGGGTACGAGCAGTACTTC.